This T cell receptor (beta chain) comes out of a study of blood T cell repertoires in COVID-19. Study information: Acute and convalescent COVID-19 specimens originated in the United States, Italy and Spain. T cells, B-cell-depleted T cells, or PBMCs provided the cDNA or gDNA that served as material.

Per the original data handling: Reference gene primers were amplified, and this amplification served to estimate nucleated cell counts. Measured with immunoSEQ multiplex PCR; TCRdb has only the in-frame clones, and not every one. That table furnishes V, J and clone size, whereas the DNA furnished D and trimming. The data hold approximately 230,000 clones, with roughly 80% observed a single time. The CDR3 loop spans 12 amino acids. J gave up 8 bases and V 10 bases, and 7 bases lay outside the gene matches. The J gene is TRBJ1-1, the V gene TRBV12-3 or TRBV12-4; 10 bases align to TRBD1. The sample comprised peripheral blood. The TCR was taken from a man of 80 years or more with acute or convalescent COVID-19. CDR3 amino acids: CATRQGAREAFF. The CDR3 DNA is TGTGCCACCCGACAGGGGGCGAGGGAAGCTTTCTTT.